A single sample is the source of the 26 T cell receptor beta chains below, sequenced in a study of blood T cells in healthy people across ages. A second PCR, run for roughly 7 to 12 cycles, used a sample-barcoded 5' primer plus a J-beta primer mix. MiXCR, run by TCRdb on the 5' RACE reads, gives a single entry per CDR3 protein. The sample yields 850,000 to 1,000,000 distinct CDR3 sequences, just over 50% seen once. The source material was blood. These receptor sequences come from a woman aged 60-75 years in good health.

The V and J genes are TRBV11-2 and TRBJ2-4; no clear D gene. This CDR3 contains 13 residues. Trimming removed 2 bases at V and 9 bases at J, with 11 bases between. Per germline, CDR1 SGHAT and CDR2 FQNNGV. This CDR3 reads CASSLSLAAIQYF. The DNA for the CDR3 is TGTGCCAGCAGCTTATCATTGGCAGCCATTCAGTACTTC.

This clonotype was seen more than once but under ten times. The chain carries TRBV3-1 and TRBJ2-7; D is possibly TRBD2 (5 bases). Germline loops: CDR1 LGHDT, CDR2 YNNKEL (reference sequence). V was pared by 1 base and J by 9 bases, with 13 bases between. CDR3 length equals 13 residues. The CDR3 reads CASSQGPVGGQYF. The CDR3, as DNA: TGTGCCAGCAGCCAAGGTCCCGTCGGAGGGCAGTACTTC.

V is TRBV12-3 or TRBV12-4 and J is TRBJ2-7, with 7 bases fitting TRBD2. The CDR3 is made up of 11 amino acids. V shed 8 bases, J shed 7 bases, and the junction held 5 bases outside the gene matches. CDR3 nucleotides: TGTGCCAGCGGGAGGGGCGGTGAGCAGTACTTC. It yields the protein CASGRGGEQYF.

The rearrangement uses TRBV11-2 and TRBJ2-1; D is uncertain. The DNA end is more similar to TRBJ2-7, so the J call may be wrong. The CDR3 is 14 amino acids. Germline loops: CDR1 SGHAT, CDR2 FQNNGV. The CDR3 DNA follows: TGTGCCAGCAGCTCTGGGCTTAATCCCTACGAGCAGTACTTC. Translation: CASSSGLNPYEQYF.

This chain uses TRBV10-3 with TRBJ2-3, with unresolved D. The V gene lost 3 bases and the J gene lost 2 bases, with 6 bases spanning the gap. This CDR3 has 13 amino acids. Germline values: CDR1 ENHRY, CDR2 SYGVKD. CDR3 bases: TGTGCCATCAGTGAAGCATACACAGATACGCAGTATTTT. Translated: CAISEAYTDTQYF.

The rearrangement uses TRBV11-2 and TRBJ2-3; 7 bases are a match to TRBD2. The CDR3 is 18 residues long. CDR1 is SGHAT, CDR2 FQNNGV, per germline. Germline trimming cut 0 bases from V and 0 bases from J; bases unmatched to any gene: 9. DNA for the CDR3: TGTGCCAGCAGCTTAGACCCTGGGGGAGGGGCGAGCACAGATACGCAGTATTTT. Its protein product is CASSLDPGGGASTDTQYF.

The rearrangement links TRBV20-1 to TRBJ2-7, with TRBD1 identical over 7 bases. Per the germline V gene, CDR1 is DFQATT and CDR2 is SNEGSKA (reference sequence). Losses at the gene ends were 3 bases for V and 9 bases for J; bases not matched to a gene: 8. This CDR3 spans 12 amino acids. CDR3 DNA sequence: TGCAGTGCTAGGGTACTAGGGGGCGGGCAGTACTTC. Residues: CSARVLGGGQYF.

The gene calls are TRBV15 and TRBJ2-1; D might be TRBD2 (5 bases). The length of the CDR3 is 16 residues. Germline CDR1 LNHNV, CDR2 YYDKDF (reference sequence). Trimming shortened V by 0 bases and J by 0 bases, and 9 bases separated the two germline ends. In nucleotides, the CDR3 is TGTGCCACCAGCAGAGATCCGGGGAGCTCCTACAATGAGCAGTTCTTC. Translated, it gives CATSRDPGSSYNEQFF.

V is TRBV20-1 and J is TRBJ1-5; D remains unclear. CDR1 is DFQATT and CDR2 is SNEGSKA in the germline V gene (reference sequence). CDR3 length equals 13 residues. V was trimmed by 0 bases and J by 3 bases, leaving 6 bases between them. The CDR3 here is CSARDSLNQPQHF. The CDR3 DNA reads TGCAGTGCTAGAGACAGCCTCAATCAGCCCCAGCATTTT.

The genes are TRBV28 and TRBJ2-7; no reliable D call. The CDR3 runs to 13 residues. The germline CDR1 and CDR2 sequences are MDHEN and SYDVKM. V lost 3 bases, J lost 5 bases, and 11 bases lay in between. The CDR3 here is CASSLSGFDEQYF. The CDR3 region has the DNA TGTGCCAGCAGTTTGTCAGGATTCGACGAGCAGTACTTC.

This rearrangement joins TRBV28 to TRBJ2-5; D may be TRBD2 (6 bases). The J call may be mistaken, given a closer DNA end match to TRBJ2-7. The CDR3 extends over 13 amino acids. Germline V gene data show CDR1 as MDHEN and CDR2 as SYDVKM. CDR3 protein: CASQPGLSYEQYF. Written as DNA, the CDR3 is TGTGCCAGCCAGCCGGGACTTAGCTACGAGCAGTACTTC.

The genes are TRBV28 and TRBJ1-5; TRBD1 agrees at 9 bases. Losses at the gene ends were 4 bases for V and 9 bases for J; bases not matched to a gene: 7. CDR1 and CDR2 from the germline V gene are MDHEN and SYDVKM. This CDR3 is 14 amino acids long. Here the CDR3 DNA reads TGTGCCAGCAGTTGGCGGACAGGGGATGCGCCCCAGCATTTT. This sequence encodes CASSWRTGDAPQHF.

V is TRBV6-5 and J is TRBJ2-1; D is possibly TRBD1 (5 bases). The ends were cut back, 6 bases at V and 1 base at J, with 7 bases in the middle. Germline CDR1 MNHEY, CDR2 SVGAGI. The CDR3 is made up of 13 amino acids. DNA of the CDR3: TGTGCCAGCAGACCAGGGTCCTACAATGAGCAGTTCTTC. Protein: CASRPGSYNEQFF.

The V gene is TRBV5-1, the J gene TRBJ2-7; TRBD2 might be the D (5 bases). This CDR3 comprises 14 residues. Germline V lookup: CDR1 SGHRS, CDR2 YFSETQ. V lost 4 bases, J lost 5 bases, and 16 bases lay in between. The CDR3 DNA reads TGCGCCAGCAGCGTAAGTCCGACTACGCACGAGCAGTACTTC. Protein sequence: CASSVSPTTHEQYF.

The DNA of the CDR3 is TGTGCCAGCAGCTCAGCGCCGGCCAAGGGGATGGAGACCCAGTACTTC. Encoded protein: CASSSAPAKGMETQYF. The V call is TRBV28, the J call TRBJ2-5; a weak D match, TRBD1 (5 bases). The CDR3 has 16 amino acids. The V gene's germline CDR1 is MDHEN and CDR2 SYDVKM. V lost 6 bases, J lost 5 bases, and 22 bases lay in between.

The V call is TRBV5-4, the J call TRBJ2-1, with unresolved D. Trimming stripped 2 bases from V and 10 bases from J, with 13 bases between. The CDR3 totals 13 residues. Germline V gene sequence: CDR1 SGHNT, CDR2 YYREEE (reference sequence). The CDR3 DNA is TGTGCCAGCAGCTTTTTCGCTAATAGGGAGCAGTTCTTC. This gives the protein CASSFFANREQFF.

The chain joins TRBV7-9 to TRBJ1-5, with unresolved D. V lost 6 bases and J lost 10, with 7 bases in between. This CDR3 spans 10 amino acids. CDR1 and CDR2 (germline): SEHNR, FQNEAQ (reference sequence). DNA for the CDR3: TGTGCCAGCAGAGGTGTTCCCCAGCATTTT. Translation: CASRGVPQHF. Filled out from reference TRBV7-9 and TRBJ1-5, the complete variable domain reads DTGVSQNPRHKITKRGQNVTFRCDPISEHNRLYWYRQTLGQGPEFLTYFQNEAQLEKSRLLSDRFSAERPKGSFSTLEIQRTEQGDSAMYLCASRGVPQHFGDGTRLSIL.

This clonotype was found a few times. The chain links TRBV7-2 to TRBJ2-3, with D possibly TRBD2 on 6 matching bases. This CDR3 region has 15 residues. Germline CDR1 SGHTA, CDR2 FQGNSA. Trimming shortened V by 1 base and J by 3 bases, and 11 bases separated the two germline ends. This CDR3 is CASSLDGRRTDTQYF. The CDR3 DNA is TGTGCCAGCAGCTTAGACGGGAGAAGAACAGATACGCAGTATTTT.

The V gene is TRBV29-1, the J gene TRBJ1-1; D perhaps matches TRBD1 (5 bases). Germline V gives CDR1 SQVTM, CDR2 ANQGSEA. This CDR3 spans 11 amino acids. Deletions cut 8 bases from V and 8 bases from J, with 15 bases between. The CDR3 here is CSTWGGAEAFF. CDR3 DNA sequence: TGCAGCACCTGGGGGGGAGCAGAAGCTTTCTTT.

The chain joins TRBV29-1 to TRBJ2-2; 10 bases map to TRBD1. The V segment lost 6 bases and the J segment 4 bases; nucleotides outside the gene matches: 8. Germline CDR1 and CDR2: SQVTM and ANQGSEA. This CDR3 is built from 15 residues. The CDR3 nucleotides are TGCAGCGTCCCAACCGGGACAGGGGTCACCGGGGAGCTGTTTTTT. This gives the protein CSVPTGTGVTGELFF.

CDR3 in amino acids: CASSEVVGEFHEQFF. The CDR3 nucleotides are TGTGCCAGCAGTGAGGTAGTAGGAGAGTTTCATGAGCAGTTCTTC. V gene TRBV6-4 combines with J gene TRBJ2-1; no firm D call. Trimming pared 3 bases from V and 8 bases from J, leaving 17 bases between. The CDR3 is made up of 15 amino acids. Germline V CDR1 and CDR2: MRHNA, SNTAGT.

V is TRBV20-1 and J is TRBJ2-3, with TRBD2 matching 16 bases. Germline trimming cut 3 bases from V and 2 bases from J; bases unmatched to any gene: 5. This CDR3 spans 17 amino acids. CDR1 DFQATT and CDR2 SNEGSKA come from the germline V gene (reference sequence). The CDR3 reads CSASAGLAGGNTDTQYF. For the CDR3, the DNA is TGCAGTGCTAGTGCGGGACTAGCGGGAGGGAACACAGATACGCAGTATTTT.

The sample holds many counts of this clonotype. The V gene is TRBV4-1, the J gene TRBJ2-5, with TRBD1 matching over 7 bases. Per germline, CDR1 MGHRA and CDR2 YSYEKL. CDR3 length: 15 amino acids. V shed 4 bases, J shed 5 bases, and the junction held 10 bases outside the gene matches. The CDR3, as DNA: TGCGCCAGCAGCCCGGACAGGAGAAGAGCGGAGACCCAGTACTTC. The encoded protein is CASSPDRRRAETQYF.

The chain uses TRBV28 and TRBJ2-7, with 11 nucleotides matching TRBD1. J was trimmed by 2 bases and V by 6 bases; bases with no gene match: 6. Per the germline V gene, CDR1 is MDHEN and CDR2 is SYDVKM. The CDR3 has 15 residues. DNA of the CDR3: TGTGCCAGCAGATTCCGGGACAGGGGGGCCTACGAGCAGTACTTC. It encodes CASRFRDRGAYEQYF.

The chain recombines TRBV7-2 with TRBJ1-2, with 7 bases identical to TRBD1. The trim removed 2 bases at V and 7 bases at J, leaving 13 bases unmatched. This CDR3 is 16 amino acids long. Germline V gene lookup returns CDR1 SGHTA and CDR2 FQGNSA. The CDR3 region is CASSLKSTGAVSGYTF. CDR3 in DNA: TGTGCCAGCAGCTTAAAAAGTACAGGGGCTGTTAGTGGCTACACCTTC.

CDR3 sequence: CATSTTLTGDAYEQYF. CDR3 sequence (DNA): TGTGCCACCAGCACCACTCTGACAGGGGACGCCTACGAGCAGTACTTC. The chain combines TRBV15 with TRBJ2-7; 8 positions agree with TRBD1. Germline lookup yields CDR1 LNHNV and CDR2 YYDKDF (reference sequence). CDR3 length: 16 amino acids. The V gene end was trimmed by 4 bases and the J gene end by 2 bases; junction bases not matched to a gene: 10.